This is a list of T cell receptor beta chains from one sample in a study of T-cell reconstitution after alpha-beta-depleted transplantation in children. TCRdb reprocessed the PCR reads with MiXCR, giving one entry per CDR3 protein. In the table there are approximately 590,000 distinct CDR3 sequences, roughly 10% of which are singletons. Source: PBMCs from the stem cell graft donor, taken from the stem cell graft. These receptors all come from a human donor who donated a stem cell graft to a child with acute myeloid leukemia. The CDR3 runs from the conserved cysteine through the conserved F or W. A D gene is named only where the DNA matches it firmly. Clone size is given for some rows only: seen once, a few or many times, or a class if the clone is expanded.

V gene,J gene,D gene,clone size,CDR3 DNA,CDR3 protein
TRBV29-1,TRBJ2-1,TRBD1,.,TGCAGCGTGGGTGGGACAGGGCGTCCCTACAATGAGCAGTTCTTC,CSVGGTGRPYNEQFF
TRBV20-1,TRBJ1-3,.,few,TGCAGTGCTAGATCTTTGACAGCTGGAAACACCATATATTTT,CSARSLTAGNTIYF
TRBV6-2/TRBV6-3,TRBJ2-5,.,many,TGTGCCAGCAGTTTAGCGGTCCCGAGGGAGACCCAGTACTTC,CASSLAVPRETQYF
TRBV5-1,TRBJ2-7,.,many,TGCGCCAGCAGCTTGGAAGGCCGAGGCTCCTACGAGCAGTACTTC,CASSLEGRGSYEQYF
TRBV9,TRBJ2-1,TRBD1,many,TGTGCCAGCAGCGTAGTCCCAGGGGGAGCGGCGTTAAGGAATGAGCAGTTCTTC,CASSVVPGGAALRNEQFF
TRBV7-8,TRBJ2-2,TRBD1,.,TGTGCCAGCAGCCTAACGACAGGGCTTCACGGGGAGCTGTTTTTT,CASSLTTGLHGELFF
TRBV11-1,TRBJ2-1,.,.,TGTGCCAGCAGCCATCGGGGGGCCGTACGGGAGCAGTTCTTC,CASSHRGAVREQFF
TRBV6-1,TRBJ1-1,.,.,TGTGCCAGCAGCCCCCCCGGAGGCAACATGAACACTGAAGCTTTCTTT,CASSPPGGNMNTEAFF
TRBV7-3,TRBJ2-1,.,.,TGTGCCAGCAGCTTAGGAGTGGCTAATTACAATGAGCAGTTCTTC,CASSLGVANYNEQFF
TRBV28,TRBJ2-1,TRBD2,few,TGTGCCAGCTCGGGGCTGGGGGGGGCCTACAATGAGCAGTTCTTC,CASSGLGGAYNEQFF
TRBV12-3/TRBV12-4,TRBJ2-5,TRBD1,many,TGTGCCAGCAGACAGACAGGGGGAAGGGAGACCCAGTACTTC,CASRQTGGRETQYF
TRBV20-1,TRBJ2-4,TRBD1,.,TGCAGTGCTAGAAGGGGCAAGACAGGGAATCTAGCCAAAAACATTCAGTACTTC,CSARRGKTGNLAKNIQYF
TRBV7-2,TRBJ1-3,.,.,TGTGCCAGCAGCTTAGCGGCAGCACCTGGAAACACCATATATTTT,CASSLAAAPGNTIYF
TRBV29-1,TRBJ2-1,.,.,TGCAGCGTTGAAGAAGTGGGTGACGAGGAGGGGGAGCAGTTCTTC,CSVEEVGDEEGEQFF
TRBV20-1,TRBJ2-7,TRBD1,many,TGCAGTGCTACGGACAGGGGGCATGGCGAGCAGTACTTC,CSATDRGHGEQYF
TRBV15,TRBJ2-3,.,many,TGTGCCACCAGCAGAGATATTAGTGCGGGGACCACAGATACGCAGTATTTT,CATSRDISAGTTDTQYF
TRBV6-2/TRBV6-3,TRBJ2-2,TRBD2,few,TGTGCCAGCAGTCAGAACCTAGCGGGAGGCGGCGGGGAGCTGTTTTTT,CASSQNLAGGGGELFF
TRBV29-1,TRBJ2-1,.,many,TGCAGCGTCGCGAGGAATGAGCAGTTCTTC,CSVARNEQFF
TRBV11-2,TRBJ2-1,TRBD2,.,TGTGCCAGCAGCCCCGAGCCTGGGCTAGCGGGAGGGCTGAATGAGCAGTTCTTC,CASSPEPGLAGGLNEQFF
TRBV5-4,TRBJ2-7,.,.,TGTGCCAGCAGCAGGGGGGACAGCCGCTACGAGCAGTACTTC,CASSRGDSRYEQYF
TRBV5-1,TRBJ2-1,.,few,TGCGCCAGCAGCTTGGCCGCTCCACAGTACAATGAGCAGTTCTTC,CASSLAAPQYNEQFF
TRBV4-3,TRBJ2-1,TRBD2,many,TGCGCCAGCAGCCAACCCCGAAGGCTAGCGGGGAACAATGAGCAGTTCTTC,CASSQPRRLAGNNEQFF
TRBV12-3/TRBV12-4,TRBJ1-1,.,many,TGTGCCAGCAGCCCACTCCAGGTAGCTTTCTTT,CASSPLQVAFF
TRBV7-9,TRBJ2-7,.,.,TGTGCCAGCAGCTCCGGGACTCCCGGAGCCTACGAGCAGTACTTC,CASSSGTPGAYEQYF
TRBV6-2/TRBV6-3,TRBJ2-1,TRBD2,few,TGTGCCAGCAGTCCCCTGACTAGCGGGAACCGGGATGAGCAGTTCTTC,CASSPLTSGNRDEQFF
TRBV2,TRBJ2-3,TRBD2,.,TGTGCCAGCAGTGAATCTAGGCTAGCGGGACAGCCGTCGACAGATACGCAGTATTTT,CASSESRLAGQPSTDTQYF
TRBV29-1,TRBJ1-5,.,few,TGCAGCGTAAGGGACCATACTCAGCCCCAGCATTTT,CSVRDHTQPQHF
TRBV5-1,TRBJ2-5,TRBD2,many,TGTGCCAGCAGTTTAGGTCTAGCGGGACAAGAGACCCAGTACTTC,CASSLGLAGQETQYF
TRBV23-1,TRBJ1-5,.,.,TGCGCCAGCAGTCATCTCCCTTACAGGGTTCTTCAGCCCCAGCATTTT,CASSHLPYRVLQPQHF
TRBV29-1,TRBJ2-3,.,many,TGCAGCGTGGCTAGACCAGATACGCAGTATTTT,CSVARPDTQYF
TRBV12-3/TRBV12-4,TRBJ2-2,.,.,TGTGCCAGCAGTCCAAGACAGAACACCGGGGAGCTGTCTTTT,CASSPRQNTGELSF
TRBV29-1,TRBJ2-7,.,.,TGCAGCGTTTCCTCGCGGGGATTCTCCTACGAGCAGTACTTC,CSVSSRGFSYEQYF
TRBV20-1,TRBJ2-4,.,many,TGCAGTGCTAGCACCACACCCCCGGGAGCACCCAAAAACATTCAGTACTTC,CSASTTPPGAPKNIQYF
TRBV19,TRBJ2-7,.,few,TGTGCCAGTAGTATAGCGTCTAGCAGAGACGAGCAGTACTTC,CASSIASSRDEQYF
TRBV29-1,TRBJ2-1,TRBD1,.,TGCAGCGCCGAGGCAGGGACAGGGAAGTTCTTC,CSAEAGTGKFF
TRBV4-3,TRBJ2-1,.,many,TGCGCCAGCAGCCAAGTAGGGGAGATCGATGAGCAGTTCTTC,CASSQVGEIDEQFF
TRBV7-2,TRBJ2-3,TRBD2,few,TGTGCCAGCAGCTTAGTGGGTAGCGGGAGGGGTAGAGATACGCAGTATTTT,CASSLVGSGRGRDTQYF
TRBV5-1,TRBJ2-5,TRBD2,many,TGCGCCAGCAGCTCCACTGGCGGGAGTGTCCGCGAGACCCAGTACTTC,CASSSTGGSVRETQYF
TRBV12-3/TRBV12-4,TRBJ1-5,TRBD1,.,TGTGCCAGCTCGACAGGGAAGAATCAGCCCCAGCATTTT,CASSTGKNQPQHF
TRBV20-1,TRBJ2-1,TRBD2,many,TGCAGTGCTAGAGATTCGCTAGCGGGAGGTTTTTTCTTC,CSARDSLAGGFFF
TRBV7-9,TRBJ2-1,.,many,TGTGCCAGCAGCTTAGAGTTACGTCTCAACTCCTACAATGAGCAGTTCTTC,CASSLELRLNSYNEQFF
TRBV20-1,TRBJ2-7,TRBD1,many,TGCAGTGCAACGGGGACAGCCTACGAGCAGTACTTC,CSATGTAYEQYF
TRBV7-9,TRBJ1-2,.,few,TGTGCCAGCAGCACATCCTCGAACTATGGCTACACCTTC,CASSTSSNYGYTF
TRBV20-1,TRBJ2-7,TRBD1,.,TGCAGTGGGACCGGGACAGCCTACGGGCAGTACTTC,CSGTGTAYGQYF
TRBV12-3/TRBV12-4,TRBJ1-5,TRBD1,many,TGTGCCAGCACCCTAACAGGGGGCGTCGGTCAGCCCCAGCATTTT,CASTLTGGVGQPQHF
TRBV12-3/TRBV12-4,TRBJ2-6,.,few,TGTGCCAGCAGTTTTGTTAGAGGGCTTGGGGCCAACGTCCTGACTTTC,CASSFVRGLGANVLTF
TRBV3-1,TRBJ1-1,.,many,TGTGCCAGCAGCAAAGCCCTCTTTGAGTCAGAAGCTTTCTTT,CASSKALFESEAFF
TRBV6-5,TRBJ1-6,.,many,TGTGCCAGCAGGTCGGGACGCCTAAAGGGAAGCTCCTATAATTCACCCCTCCACTTT,CASRSGRLKGSSYNSPLHF
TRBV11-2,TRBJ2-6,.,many,TGTGCCAGCAGCTCGTATGTTGGGGGGAGAACTGGGGCCAACGTCCTGACTTTC,CASSSYVGGRTGANVLTF